The rows below give T cell receptor beta chains drawn from one sample of a study of beta chain features in type 1 diabetes. Libraries were prepared by immunoSEQ multiplex PCR; TCRdb keeps only in-frame clonotypes and omits some of them. The table lists around 280,000 clones, approximately 15% of them singletons, with around 0.015% in the top ten. Sequenced material: naive CD4+ T cells from blood. These receptors all come from a man aged 18 to 30 with type 1 diabetes. Each CDR3 is given with its conserved first and last residue. D genes are given only for firm matches. The listing skips clone size in some rows; elsewhere it reads once, few, many or a size class.

clone size: .; CDR3 length: 14; D gene: .; V gene: TRBV2; J gene: TRBJ2-1; CDR3 DNA: TGTGCCAGCAGTATCGCGTTTACCTACAATGAGCAGTTCTTC; CDR3 protein: CASSIAFTYNEQFF
clone size: few; CDR3 length: 13; D gene: TRBD1; V gene: TRBV2; J gene: TRBJ2-7; CDR3 DNA: TGTGCCAGCAGCTTAGACAGGGACTACGAGCAGTACTTC; CDR3 protein: CASSLDRDYEQYF
clone size: few; CDR3 length: 13; D gene: .; V gene: TRBV30; J gene: TRBJ1-2; CDR3 DNA: TGTGCCTGGAGTTACCAAAGGGGCTATGGCTACACCTTC; CDR3 protein: CAWSYQRGYGYTF
clone size: .; CDR3 length: 18; D gene: TRBD2; V gene: TRBV11-2; J gene: TRBJ2-7; CDR3 DNA: TGTGCCAGCAGCCTGAAGGGGACTAGCGGGAGGAGCACCTACGAGCAGTACTTC; CDR3 protein: CASSLKGTSGRSTYEQYF
clone size: once; CDR3 length: 15; D gene: .; V gene: TRBV11-2; J gene: TRBJ2-3; CDR3 DNA: TGTGCCAGCAGCCCGAGGGGGGGCCCCACAGATACGCAGTATTTT; CDR3 protein: CASSPRGGPTDTQYF
clone size: few; CDR3 length: 12; D gene: .; V gene: TRBV13; J gene: TRBJ2-7; CDR3 DNA: TGTGCCAGCAGCCTCCGGGCCTACGAGCAGTACTTC; CDR3 protein: CASSLRAYEQYF
clone size: .; CDR3 length: 16; D gene: TRBD2; V gene: TRBV5-1; J gene: TRBJ2-1; CDR3 DNA: TGCGCCAGCAGCTTTAGTAGCGGGAGGGGGAACAATGAGCAGTTCTTC; CDR3 protein: CASSFSSGRGNNEQFF
clone size: few; CDR3 length: 13; D gene: .; V gene: TRBV28; J gene: TRBJ1-2; CDR3 DNA: TGTGCCAGCAGATCCGACAGTTTACGGGGCTACACCTTC; CDR3 protein: CASRSDSLRGYTF
clone size: many; CDR3 length: 15; D gene: .; V gene: TRBV4-3; J gene: TRBJ2-1; CDR3 DNA: TGCGCCAGCAGCCAAGCGCCTCCCCTGAGCAATGAGCAGTTCTTC; CDR3 protein: CASSQAPPLSNEQFF
clone size: few; CDR3 length: 11; D gene: TRBD1; V gene: TRBV29-1; J gene: TRBJ2-5; CDR3 DNA: TGCAGCGAAGGACAGGGGGAGACCCAGTACTTC; CDR3 protein: CSEGQGETQYF
clone size: .; CDR3 length: 13; D gene: .; V gene: TRBV28; J gene: TRBJ1-2; CDR3 DNA: TGTGCCAGCAGTAGCCAGGGGCTGGGTGGCTACACCTTC; CDR3 protein: CASSSQGLGGYTF
clone size: few; CDR3 length: 14; D gene: TRBD1; V gene: TRBV27; J gene: TRBJ1-2; CDR3 DNA: TGTGCCAGCAAGATAACACAGGGGAACGATGGCTACACCTTC; CDR3 protein: CASKITQGNDGYTF
clone size: .; CDR3 length: 14; D gene: .; V gene: TRBV10-3; J gene: TRBJ2-1; CDR3 DNA: TGTGCCATCAGTGATCAGGGTCCCTACAATGAGCAGTTCTTC; CDR3 protein: CAISDQGPYNEQFF
clone size: .; CDR3 length: 13; D gene: .; V gene: TRBV7-6; J gene: TRBJ2-7; CDR3 DNA: TGTGCCAGCAGCAACCTAGCTTCTAACGAGCAGTACTTC; CDR3 protein: CASSNLASNEQYF